This T cell receptor (beta chain) was profiled in a study of metastatic and nonmetastatic thyroid tumors. Across the whole study: Repertoires from blood and tumor or nodule tissue of malignant and benign thyroid patients were compared.

Original methodology: A classifier of distant metastasis in papillary thyroid cancer was built from CDR3 differences (across clinicopathological groups). TCRdb re-called the PCR reads with MiXCR. The V and J calls follow TCRdb's processing rather than the paper's. There are about 7,100 clones in the sample; approximately 34% occur only once, and roughly a third lies in the top ten. The CDR3 spans 14 residues. After removal of 0 bases from V and 6 bases from J, the junction contained 0 bases not matched to a gene. Germline values: CDR1 MNHGY, CDR2 SAAAGT. Not a single patient had been given any form of treatment at any point before undergoing thyroid surgery. This clone has only a few counts. Its antigen is not known. Points from the study as a whole: TCR beta diversity was reportedly significantly higher in malignant thyroid tumors than benign nodules, in blood and tumor.

The sequencing input was adjacent normal tissue. The rearrangement joins TRBV6-8 to TRBJ2-1, with TRBD1 matching over 9 bases. The source of this sequence is a female donor with papillary thyroid cancer or a benign thyroid nodule (not recorded which). Some clones in this sample may be carry-over from other donors' samples. CDR3 amino acids: CASSYSTGGNEQFF. The CDR3 nucleotides read TGTGCCAGCAGTTACTCGACAGGGGGCAATGAGCAGTTCTTC.